The entry that follows covers one T cell receptor (beta chain) sequence. The antigen this receptor binds is unknown. The input lacks base qualities; no much larger clone sits a single base away. The record originates from a study of CD8 T cells in ankylosing spondylitis (dated by TCRdb to the late 2010s). Background on the whole study: To find TCR variants linked to disease, the study profiled T cell receptor beta repertoires in ankylosing spondylitis patients and healthy donors. Peripheral blood samples were taken, and synovial fluid was additionally collected from ankylosing spondylitis patients. The full study cohort comprised around 25 ankylosing spondylitis patients and 85 to 120 healthy donors. Here is what the overall study found, with its caveats: The disease-linked clones had a CD8+ phenotype and were found at relatively low frequencies in peripheral blood. Some motif variants were previously reported in synovial fluid and blood of reactive arthritis patients, suggesting common disease-initiation mechanisms. The disease-linked clones were reported to be significantly enriched in matched synovial fluid samples from ankylosing spondylitis patients. Blood from ankylosing spondylitis patients appeared to be characterized by a TCR beta motif made up of about 8 highly homologous amino acid variants.

For sequencing, an Illumina HiSeq 2500 was employed. Quantitative 5'-RACE with molecular barcodes was the method used to prepare the TCR beta libraries. The authors' pipeline ran thus. A new computational method, built on a probabilistic model of VDJ rearrangement, was used to identify disease-linked TCR variants. TCRdb reworked the public reads: Q25 trimming with fastp, MiXCR clone assembly, productive beta chains retained. Each entry merges the rows of one CDR3 protein and shows their most common DNA and genes. The authors' filters were not applied to this entry. This sample gives over 100,000 distinct CDR3 sequences in total; 7% of them show up just once. Roughly an eighth of the sample comes from the top ten. This TCR was recovered from a male donor with ankylosing spondylitis or in good health (not recorded which). Sequenced: blood, either unsorted or a sorted T cell fraction (not recorded which).

The CDR3 region: CASRLGTGAKKLFF. The DNA sequence is given as TGTGCCAGCCGCCTCGGGACAGGGGCCAAAAAACTGTTTTTT. The rearrangement joined TRBV7-6 to TRBJ1-4; 10 of the junction bases match TRBD1. Counted from cysteine to phenylalanine, this CDR3 has 14 amino acids. Of the read, only the CDR3 DNA is kept; its 42 bases are in frame from base 1. V has 8 bases trimmed and J has 9 bases trimmed; junction bases matching no gene number 9. The germline V gene sets CDR1 to SGHVS and CDR2 to FNYEAQ. Supplemented by the reference TRBV7-6 and TRBJ1-4 proteins around the CDR3, the complete variable domain is GAGVSQSPRYKVTKRGQDVALRCDPISGHVSLYWYRQALGQGPEFLTYFNYEAQQDKSGLPNDRFSAERPEGSISTLTIQRTEQRDSAMYRCASRLGTGAKKLFFGSGTQLSVL.